This T cell receptor (beta chain) was recovered during a study of blood T cell repertoires in COVID-19. Sequencing was performed with immunoSEQ multiplex PCR; in TCRdb, only in-frame clones are kept and a portion is missing. The table has about 250,000 clones, 70% to 90% seen once. The germline V gene encodes CDR1 KGHSH and CDR2 LQKENI. The CDR3 is 14 residues long. V gave up 3 bases and J gave up 8 bases; unmatched junction bases: 6. This chain joins TRBV18 and TRBJ1-4, with 7 bases that match TRBD1. The sample was peripheral blood. This TCR derives from a man aged 80 or over with acute or convalescent COVID-19. Here the CDR3 reads CASSPDRDKEKLFF. As DNA, the CDR3 is TGTGCCAGCTCACCTGACAGGGACAAAGAAAAACTGTTTTTT.